The 9 T cell receptor beta chains given below trace back to one sample, sequenced in a study of shared clonotypes between healthy human individuals (dated by TCRdb to the early 2020s). Libraries were built with the immunoSEQ multiplex PCR assay. Entries here come from immuneACCESS through TCRdb and include only in-frame sequences with V and J called. Some clones fail to appear in such tables; in the studies checked, an unresolved V gene covers under half of the shortfall, and the cause of the remainder is unknown. In this sample the table shows more than 400,000 clones, 90% to 96% of which occur a single time. The ten largest clones represent roughly 0.06% of the sample. The sequenced sample was naive CD4+ T cells sorted from blood. This specimen's cell subset or site label, per the study, means: CD45RA+ positively selected. The receptors come from a young woman in good health.

The rearrangement uses TRBV6-1 and TRBJ2-5, with 9 nucleotides matching TRBD2. V lost 6 bases to trimming and J lost 1 base; unmatched junction nucleotides: 0. The germline CDR1 and CDR2 sequences are MNHNS and SASEGT. The CDR3 covers 13 residues. The CDR3 sequence: CASRTSGQETQYF. For the CDR3, the DNA is TGTGCCAGCAGGACTAGCGGCCAAGAGACCCAGTACTTC.

V gene TRBV5-5 combines with J gene TRBJ2-6; D is unresolved. Between the trimmed V and J ends, which lost 1 base and 0 bases, there was a span of 11 bases. Per germline, CDR1 SGHKS and CDR2 YYEKEE (reference sequence). This CDR3 has 17 amino acids. CDR3 region: CASSLLMIFSGANVLTF. The CDR3 DNA follows: TGTGCCAGCAGCTTGTTGATGATCTTCTCTGGGGCCAACGTCCTGACTTTC.

The V call is TRBV28, the J call TRBJ2-3; TRBD2 matches 12 bases. Per germline, CDR1 MDHEN and CDR2 SYDVKM. Germline trimming cut 3 bases from V and 8 bases from J; bases unmatched to any gene: 12. The CDR3 has 17 amino acids. This chain's CDR3 is CASSLSGLAGPTGTQYF. The CDR3 DNA follows: TGTGCCAGCAGTTTGTCGGGACTAGCGGGCCCAACCGGTACGCAGTATTTT.

This clone was seen a handful of times. The CDR3 region has the DNA TGTGCCAGCAGCAATGCTGACAGGCTTCAGCCCCAGCATTTT. Its protein product is CASSNADRLQPQHF. This sequence joins TRBV21-1 and TRBJ1-5; the table's D gene call, TRBD1, was not cross checked with the DNA. TRBV21-1 is an annotated pseudogene. The CDR3 contains 14 residues.

This sequence joins TRBV28 and TRBJ1-1; no reliable D call. Germline CDR1 MDHEN, CDR2 SYDVKM. Trimming left V 6 bases short and J 0 bases short, with 20 bases between. CDR3 size: 17 residues. The CDR3 is CASSPSPMGRLNTEAFF. The CDR3 DNA sequence: TGTGCCAGCAGCCCTTCCCCGATGGGCAGGTTGAACACTGAAGCTTTCTTT.

This chain links TRBV18 with TRBJ1-1, with D unclear. Deletions cut 4 bases from V and 1 base from J, with 13 bases between. Germline V gives CDR1 KGHSH, CDR2 LQKENI. The CDR3 covers 15 residues. CDR3 in DNA: TGTGCCAGCTCACGGGTGACGGCGGAGAACACTGAAGCTTTCTTT. This translates into CASSRVTAENTEAFF.

V usage is TRBV29-1 and J usage is TRBJ2-5; 10 positions match TRBD1. The CDR3 is 16 amino acids. The germline V gene has CDR1 SQVTM and CDR2 ANQGSEA. Germline trimming cut 5 bases from V and 3 bases from J; bases unmatched to any gene: 12. DNA for the CDR3: TGCAGCGTTTACCAAGGGACAGGGGAACGAGAAGAGACCCAGTACTTC. Translated, it gives CSVYQGTGEREETQYF.

This chain connects TRBV30 to TRBJ2-5; no clear D. The CDR3 loop spans 11 amino acids. CDR1 and CDR2 from the germline V gene are GTSNPN and SVGIG (reference sequence). The V end was cut by 6 bases, the J end by 4 bases, with 9 bases between. Written as DNA, the CDR3 is TGTGCCTGTGGGATGGGAGAGACCCAGTACTTC. Amino acid sequence: CACGMGETQYF.

Comments on this clone: Lacking the conserved final phenylalanine or tryptophan, this CDR3 likely reflects a read error. Because the CDR3's place on the DNA is in doubt, the DNA is left out and the CDR3 is given as listed by TCRdb. V and J are TRBV5-8 and TRBJ2-7; the D segment call TRBD1 is taken from the table without a DNA check. Germline-derived CDR1 and CDR2 are SGHTS and YDEGEE. The CDR3 region is 10 residues in length, termini included. The CDR3 loop is CASRILTWAG.